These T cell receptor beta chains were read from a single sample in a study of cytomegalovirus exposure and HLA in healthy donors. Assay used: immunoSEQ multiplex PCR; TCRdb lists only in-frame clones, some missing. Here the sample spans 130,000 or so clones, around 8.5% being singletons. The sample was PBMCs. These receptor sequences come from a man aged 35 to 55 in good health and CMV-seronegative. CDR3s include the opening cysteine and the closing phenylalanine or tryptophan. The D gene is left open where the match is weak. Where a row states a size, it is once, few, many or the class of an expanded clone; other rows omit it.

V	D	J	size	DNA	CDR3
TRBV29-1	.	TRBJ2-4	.	TGCAGCGTTGTGGGTTCCGGGACACAAAACATTCAGTACTTC	CSVVGSGTQNIQYF
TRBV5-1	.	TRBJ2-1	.	TGCGCCAGCAGCTTGAACAGGCTCAATGAGCAGTTCTTC	CASSLNRLNEQFF
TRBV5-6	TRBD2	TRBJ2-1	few	TGTGCCAGCAGCTTGCTAGCGGGGGGACGTGGGCAGTTCTTC	CASSLLAGGRGQFF
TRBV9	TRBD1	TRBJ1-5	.	TGTGCCAGCAGCGTAGAGGCAGGGGGTCAGCCCCAGCATTTT	CASSVEAGGQPQHF
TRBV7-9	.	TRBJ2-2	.	TGTGCCAGCAGCTTGGCACAGTGGATTAACACCGGGGAGCTGTTTTTT	CASSLAQWINTGELFF
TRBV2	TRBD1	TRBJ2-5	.	TGTGCCAGCAGACCCGGACAGGGTTTGGAGACCCAGTACTTC	CASRPGQGLETQYF
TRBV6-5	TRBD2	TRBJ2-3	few	TGTGCCAGCAGTTACTCCAGCGGGGGGGGCACAGATACGCAGTATTTT	CASSYSSGGGTDTQYF
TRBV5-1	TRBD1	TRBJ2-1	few	TGCGCCAGCAGCTTGGGTGGGACAGGGAGGAATGAGCAGTTCTTC	CASSLGGTGRNEQFF
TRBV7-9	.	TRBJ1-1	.	TGTGCCAGCAGCTCAGGGAGGGTGGACCCTGAAGCTTTCTTT	CASSSGRVDPEAFF
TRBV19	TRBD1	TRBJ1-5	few	TGTGCCAGTAGTGACTACAGGGGTAGCAATCAGCCCCAGCATTTT	CASSDYRGSNQPQHF
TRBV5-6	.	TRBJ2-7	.	TGTGCCAGCAGCTTGGTGGCCGGAGACTACGAGCAGTACTTC	CASSLVAGDYEQYF
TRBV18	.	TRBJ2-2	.	TGTGCCAGCGGGTCAGGGACCGGGGAGCTGTTTTTT	CASGSGTGELFF
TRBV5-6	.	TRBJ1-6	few	TGTGCCAGCAGCTGGTCAGACTATAATTCACCCCTCCACTTT	CASSWSDYNSPLHF
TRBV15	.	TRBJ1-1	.	TGTGCCACCAGCAGAGATCGGACAGTTGAAGCTTTCTTT	CATSRDRTVEAFF
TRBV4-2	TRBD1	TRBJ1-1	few	TGTGCCAGCAGCTACCGGGACAGGGCTGATTTCGGCACTGAAGCTTTCTTT	CASSYRDRADFGTEAFF
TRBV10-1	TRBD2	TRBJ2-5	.	TGCGCCAGCGACCGACTAGCGGGGGGGCCGGAGACCCAGTACTTC	CASDRLAGGPETQYF
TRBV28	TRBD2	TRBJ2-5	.	TGTGCCAGCACCCCGGGGGGGCAAGAGACCCAGTACTTC	CASTPGGQETQYF
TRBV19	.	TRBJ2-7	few	TGTGCCAGTAGTATGGGCCAAACCTACGAGCAGTACTTC	CASSMGQTYEQYF
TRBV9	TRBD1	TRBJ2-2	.	TGTGCCAGCAGCGCCCCGGGACAGGGTGCGATCACCGGGGAGCTATTTTTT	CASSAPGQGAITGELFF
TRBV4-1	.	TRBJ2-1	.	TGCGCCAGCAGCCAAGGGGGCGCCTTCCCGGGTGAGCAGTTCTTC	CASSQGGAFPGEQFF
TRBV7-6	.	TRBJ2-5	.	TGTGCCAGCAGCCCAGGCAGGGAGACCCAGTACTTC	CASSPGRETQYF
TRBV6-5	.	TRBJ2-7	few	TGTGCCAGCAGTTACTCGATCCAGGAGGGTTCAAAAATGTACTTC	CASSYSIQEGSKMYF
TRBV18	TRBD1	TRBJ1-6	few	TGTGCCAGCTCAACGGACAGGCTGGGATCACCCCTCCACTTT	CASSTDRLGSPLHF
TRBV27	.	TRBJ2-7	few	TGTGCCAGCAGACTGACACCTTCCTACGAGCAGTACTTC	CASRLTPSYEQYF
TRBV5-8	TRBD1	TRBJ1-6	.	TGTGCCAGCAGCTTGCAATACAGGGGTTTGGATTCACCCCTCCACTTT	CASSLQYRGLDSPLHF
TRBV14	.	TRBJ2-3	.	TGTGCCAGCAGCCAACACAGGGAATCGGATACGCAGTATTTT	CASSQHRESDTQYF